The T cell receptor (beta chain) under discussion was sequenced for a study of early T cells in non-severe SARS-CoV-2 infection. Study overall: Bulk RNA isolated from unsorted whole blood underwent sequencing; chains were not paired.

V shed 4 bases and J shed 3 bases, with 12 bases lying between them. Germline loops: CDR1 SGHAT, CDR2 FQNNGV. The CDR3 runs to 15 residues. This clonotype was seen repeatedly, ten times or more. TCRdb processed the 5' RACE reads anew with MiXCR; each CDR3 protein has one entry. Here the sample spans tens of thousands of distinct CDR3 sequences, around 9.7% being singletons. This chain links TRBV11-2 with TRBJ1-4; D might be TRBD1 (5 bases). Sequencing input: whole blood. The source of this sequence is an adult who was a healthcare worker with PCR-confirmed SARS-CoV-2 infection or an uninfected control (not recorded which). Written as DNA, the CDR3 is TGTGCCAGCAGCTCCCTGGGGGAATCTAATGAAAAACTGTTTTTT. The encoded protein is CASSSLGESNEKLFF.